This TCR beta chain appears in the sequencing data of a study of blood T cell repertoires in COVID-19. Study in general: Sources were T cells, B-cell-depleted T cells, or PBMCs; the material itself was cDNA or gDNA.

J lost 2 bases, V lost 0 bases, and 2 bases had no gene match. CDR1 is SGHKS, CDR2 YYEKEE, per germline (reference sequence). This CDR3 comprises 15 residues. Original handling: Amplification of reference gene primers provided the estimated nucleated cell counts. The protocol was immunoSEQ multiplex PCR, while the TCRdb copy is restricted to in-frame clones and leaves out a portion. D and trimming come from the DNA, and the V and J calls and clone size come from that table. The sample lists under 300,000 clones, around 90% occurring once. The Seattle patients joined while their infection was active and were tracked longitudinally afterward.

This chain uses TRBV5-5 with TRBJ1-5, with 7 bases aligning to TRBD1. The sample was peripheral blood. The TCR originated in a man aged 25-45 years with COVID-19, enrolled during active disease. In nucleotides, the CDR3 is TGTGCCAGCAGCTTGGTAACAGGGGGCAATCAGCCCCAGCATTTT. As protein: CASSLVTGGNQPQHF.